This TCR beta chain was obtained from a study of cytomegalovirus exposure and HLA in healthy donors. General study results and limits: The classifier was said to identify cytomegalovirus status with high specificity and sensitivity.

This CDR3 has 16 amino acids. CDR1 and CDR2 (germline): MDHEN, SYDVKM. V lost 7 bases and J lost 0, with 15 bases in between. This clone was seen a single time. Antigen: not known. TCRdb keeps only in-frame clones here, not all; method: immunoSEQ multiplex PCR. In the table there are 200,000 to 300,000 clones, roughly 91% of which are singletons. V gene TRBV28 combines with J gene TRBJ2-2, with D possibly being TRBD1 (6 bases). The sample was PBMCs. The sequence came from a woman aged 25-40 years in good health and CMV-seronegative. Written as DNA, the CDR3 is TGTGCCAGCACCGATGTGGGGGCTTCGAACACCGGGGAGCTGTTTTTT. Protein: CASTDVGASNTGELFF.